The 15 T cell receptor beta chains presented below share a single source sample, sequenced in a study of T cells in Graves' hyperthyroidism and ophthalmopathy. What was amplified from RNA transcripts were TCR beta CDR3 regions. When the TCR CDR3 underwent first-round RT-PCR, the HTBI primer set was used. TCRdb re-analysed the multiplex PCR reads in MiXCR, keeping a single row per CDR3 protein. Among fewer than 350,000 distinct CDR3 sequences listed, 15% to 20% were seen once. Material for sequencing was blood. Receptors originate from a woman aged 40 to 50 with Graves' ophthalmopathy.

J is TRBJ2-7 and V is TRBV10-3, with D maybe TRBD2 (6 bases). Germline V gene data show CDR1 as ENHRY and CDR2 as SYGVKD. The V gene lost 5 bases and the J gene lost 5 bases, with 16 bases spanning the gap. The CDR3 length is 14 residues. CDR3 nucleotide sequence: TGTGCCATCAGTCCGCAGATCCGGGGGAACGAGCAGTACTTC. It is translated as CAISPQIRGNEQYF.

This clonotype was counted at least ten times. The chain recombines TRBV28 with TRBJ2-7; D gene unclear. The length of the CDR3 is 11 residues. Per germline, CDR1 MDHEN and CDR2 SYDVKM. The ends were cut back, 8 bases at V and 4 bases at J, with 9 bases in the middle. The CDR3 region is CASGREYEQYF. The DNA of the CDR3 is TGTGCCAGCGGGCGCGAATACGAGCAGTACTTC.

This clonotype was seen at least ten times. V is TRBV29-1 and J is TRBJ1-1; D unresolved. The germline V gene encodes CDR1 SQVTM and CDR2 ANQGSEA. This CDR3 has 11 residues. Trimming took off 5 bases at V and 3 bases at J, with 7 bases between the two ends. The DNA for the CDR3 is TGCAGCGTTCGTCAGGACACTGAAGCTTTCTTT. Translating it yields CSVRQDTEAFF.

The chain uses TRBV6-5 and TRBJ1-6; unclear D gene. The germline V gene has CDR1 MNHEY and CDR2 SVGAGI. The CDR3 runs 15 residues. Trimming removed 4 bases from V and 5 bases from J, with 12 bases in between. The chain's CDR3 is CASSSGTANNSPLHF. In DNA form, the CDR3 reads TGTGCCAGCAGTTCTGGAACAGCCAATAATTCACCCCTCCACTTT.

This chain connects TRBV6-5 to TRBJ1-5, with 7 bases fitting TRBD1. V trimming: 4 bases; J trimming: 3 bases; junction bases outside the gene matches: 6. The CDR3 runs 15 residues. Per the germline V gene, CDR1 is MNHEY and CDR2 is SVGAGI. The CDR3 loop reads CASSSTQGSNQPQHF. The CDR3 bases are TGTGCCAGCAGTTCGACACAGGGGTCCAATCAGCCCCAGCATTTT.

This clonotype was seen at least ten times. Here the CDR3 reads CASSLVGSSGIEYEQYF. The CDR3 region has the DNA TGTGCCAGCAGCTTAGTTGGCTCGTCCGGAATTGAATACGAGCAGTACTTC. V gene TRBV13 combines with J gene TRBJ2-7; D not resolved. This CDR3 comprises 17 residues. Trimming cost V 1 base and J 4 bases, with 20 bases left between them. The germline V gene has CDR1 PRHDT and CDR2 FYEKMQ (reference sequence).

The table lists this clonotype with many counts. This chain connects TRBV6-2 or TRBV6-3 to TRBJ1-2; tentatively, D is TRBD1 (5 bases). V shed 2 bases and J shed 6 bases, with 13 bases lying between them. Germline assignment: CDR1 MNHEY and CDR2 SVGEGT. This CDR3 comprises 14 residues. This chain's CDR3 is CASSYPGTEHGYTF. CDR3 DNA sequence: TGTGCCAGCAGTTACCCTGGGACCGAACATGGCTACACCTTC.

As to this clonotype: One base away lies a much larger clone, so this may be a sequencing read error. The chain recombines TRBV9 with TRBJ2-2; 11 positions match TRBD2. Trimming at V came to 5 bases and at J to 6 bases, leaving 9 bases not matched to a gene. Germline values: CDR1 SGDLS, CDR2 YYNGEE. The CDR3 is made up of 16 amino acids. As DNA, the CDR3 is TGTGCCAGCAGTGATGGGACTAGCGGCCCCTCCGGGGAGCTGTTTTTT. Residues: CASSDGTSGPSGELFF.

This clonotype was detected ten times or more. This chain joins TRBV30 and TRBJ1-2; D gene unclear. CDR3 length: 13 amino acids. V shed 0 bases and J shed 4 bases, with 9 bases lying between them. Germline CDR1 and CDR2: GTSNPN and SVGIG (reference sequence). In DNA, the CDR3 is TGTGCCTGGAGTGTACGCCAGAGCTATGGCTACACCTTC. Its protein product is CAWSVRQSYGYTF.

This clonotype was observed at least ten times. The rearrangement links TRBV7-2 to TRBJ1-3; D call uncertain. The V gene lost 1 base and the J gene lost 0 bases, with 7 bases spanning the gap. CDR3 length equals 15 residues. CDR1 is SGHTA and CDR2 is FQGNSA in the germline V gene. CDR3 sequence (DNA): TGTGCCAGCAGCTTAGTGGTTGACTCTGGAAACACCATATATTTT. This gives the protein CASSLVVDSGNTIYF.

The chain combines TRBV4-3 with TRBJ2-2; maybe TRBD1 (5 bases). The CDR3 is 17 residues long. In germline, CDR1 is LGHNA, CDR2 YSLEER. Trimming removed 0 bases from V and 2 bases from J, with 13 bases in between. The CDR3 region is CASSQDTVRVNTGELFF. Written as DNA, the CDR3 is TGCGCCAGCAGCCAAGATACAGTCAGGGTTAACACCGGGGAGCTGTTTTTT.

This clonotype was counted many times. V gene TRBV15 combines with J gene TRBJ2-5, with TRBD1 matching 7 bases. Germline trimming cut 4 bases from V and 3 bases from J; bases unmatched to any gene: 2. There are 13 residues in the CDR3. Germline values: CDR1 LNHNV, CDR2 YYDKDF (reference sequence). DNA for the CDR3: TGTGCCACCAGCACGACAGGGAAAGAGACCCAGTACTTC. It is translated as CATSTTGKETQYF. The whole variable domain, filled in from reference TRBV15 and TRBJ2-5, reads DAMVIQNPRYQVTQFGKPVTLSCSQTLNHNVMYWYQQKSSQAPKLLFHYYDKDFNNEADTPDNFQSRRPNTSFCFLDIRSPGLGDTAMYLCATSTTGKETQYFGPGTRLLVL.

This clonotype was seen at least ten times. The chain has TRBV6-1 and TRBJ2-7, with D uncertain. The CDR3 runs to 15 residues. Between the trimmed V and J ends, which lost 5 bases and 4 bases, there was a span of 18 bases. Germline V gene sequence: CDR1 MNHNS, CDR2 SASEGT. Here the CDR3 DNA reads TGTGCCAGCAGTAGAGACCGGGCCATCGGATACGAGCAGTACTTC. Its translation is CASSRDRAIGYEQYF.

Many counts were recorded for this clonotype. The chain has TRBV6-2 or TRBV6-3 and TRBJ1-5; D is unclear. The V end lost 1 base, the J end lost 5 bases, and 9 bases lay between the germline ends. The CDR3 sequence is 14 residues long. From germline, CDR1 is MNHEY and CDR2 SVGEGT. DNA of the CDR3: TGTGCCAGCAGTTACTTCGGGGAACATCAGCCCCAGCATTTT. Its protein product is CASSYFGEHQPQHF.

Concerning this clonotype: One end of the junction varies from germline; a read error may be responsible. CDR3: CASSSGLNYGYAF. Here the CDR3 DNA reads TGTGCCAGCAGTTCCGGACTTAACTATGGCTACGCCTTC. The chain combines TRBV12-3 or TRBV12-4 with TRBJ1-2; D is unclear. This CDR3 contains 13 residues.